The rows below give T cell receptor beta chains drawn from one sample of a study of monozygotic twins with inflammatory bowel disease. TCRdb reanalyzed the 5' RACE reads and collapses them to one entry per CDR3 protein, without DNA. The sample's table shows roughly 170,000 distinct CDR3 sequences. The sequencing input was blood. These TCRs come from a human donor with ulcerative colitis or Crohn's disease, or a healthy co-twin of an affected twin (not recorded which). The CDR3 runs from the conserved cysteine through the conserved F or W. Each record gives: CDR3 protein, V gene, CDR3 length, J gene, clone size. Expanded clones get a size class; other rows say once, few or many, or leave the size out.

cdr3_aa: CATSREGPTDTQYF
v_call: TRBV24-1
cdr3_length: 14
j_call: TRBJ2-3
clone_size: -

cdr3_aa: CASSLGPSNNSPLHF
v_call: TRBV7-9
cdr3_length: 15
j_call: TRBJ1-6
clone_size: -

cdr3_aa: CASSQARGDYEQYF
v_call: TRBV3-1
cdr3_length: 14
j_call: TRBJ2-7
clone_size: -

cdr3_aa: CASRHGDNEQFF
v_call: TRBV28
cdr3_length: 12
j_call: TRBJ2-1
clone_size: -

cdr3_aa: CASSLWASGSTDTQYF
v_call: TRBV27
cdr3_length: 16
j_call: TRBJ2-3
clone_size: medium-sized

cdr3_aa: CASSPRDASQEKLFF
v_call: TRBV4-3
cdr3_length: 15
j_call: TRBJ1-4
clone_size: -

cdr3_aa: CASSSQGGEQYF
v_call: TRBV7-2
cdr3_length: 12
j_call: TRBJ2-7
clone_size: -

cdr3_aa: CASSVEDSDVTGELFF
v_call: TRBV2
cdr3_length: 16
j_call: TRBJ2-2
clone_size: -

cdr3_aa: CASSISTSSGQFF
v_call: TRBV13
cdr3_length: 13
j_call: TRBJ2-1
clone_size: -

cdr3_aa: CASSLSGVNEKLFF
v_call: TRBV5-1
cdr3_length: 14
j_call: TRBJ1-4
clone_size: -